The 19 T cell receptor beta chains in this list originate from one sample, sequenced in a study of Graves' ophthalmopathy and Graves' hyperthyroidism. Using RNA transcripts, the TCR beta CDR3 regions were amplified. The first round was an RT-PCR with HTBI primers, and the second round was a multiplex PCR. In TCRdb, the multiplex PCR reads were re-called with MiXCR into one record per CDR3 protein. The sample comprises 580,000 or so distinct CDR3 sequences, about two fifths of which are singletons, and about 4.1% rests with the top ten. The sequenced sample consisted of peripheral blood or thyroid tissue (not recorded which). All receptors come from an adult man with Graves' hyperthyroidism.

This clonotype was observed many times. V and J are TRBV12-3 or TRBV12-4 and TRBJ2-7, with 9 bases matching TRBD2. CDR3 length equals 14 residues. Trimming at V came to 6 bases and at J to 6 bases, leaving 9 bases not matched to a gene. CDR3 in DNA: TGTGCCAGCAGGTCTAGCGGGGCCGGGCGCGAGCAGTACTTC. Translated, it gives CASRSSGAGREQYF.

About this clonotype: A single base separates this from a much larger clone, so it may be a read error. The CDR3 is CASSQGIEETQYF. CDR3 in DNA: TGTGCCAGCAGCCAGGGGATCGAAGAGACCCAGTACTTC. The chain uses TRBV2 and TRBJ2-5, with a tentative D call TRBD1 (6 bases). This CDR3 contains 13 residues. Deletions cut 6 bases from V and 3 bases from J, with 11 bases between. Germline CDR1 is SNHLY and CDR2 is FYNNEI.

This clonotype has ten or more counts. The CDR3 spells CASSLVPGRGELFF. CDR3 sequence (DNA): TGTGCCAGCAGCTTAGTGCCTGGTCGTGGGGAGCTGTTTTTT. The chain couples TRBV11-2 to TRBJ2-2, with D unclear. CDR1 and CDR2 (germline): SGHAT, FQNNGV. V dropped 1 base and J dropped 8 bases, with 11 bases sitting between them. The CDR3 extends over 14 amino acids.

Worth noting for this clonotype: A much larger clone sits a single nucleotide away, making a read error possible. The chain uses TRBV19 and TRBJ1-2; 9 nucleotides match TRBD1. CDR1 is LNHDA and CDR2 is SQIVND in the germline V gene (reference sequence). The CDR3 sequence is 14 residues long. The J segment lost 8 bases and the V segment lost 5 bases, leaving 9 bases of the junction unmatched. The CDR3 sequence is CASSAWDREGGYTF. CDR3 sequence (DNA): TGTGCCAGTAGTGCTTGGGACAGGGAAGGAGGCTACACCTTC. Full variable domain (outside the CDR3, taken from reference TRBV19 and TRBJ1-2): DGGITQSPKYLFRKEGQNVTLSCEQNLNHDAMYWYRQDPGQGLRLIYYSQIVNDFQKGDIAEGYSVSREKKESFPLTVTSAQKNPTAFYLCASSAWDREGGYTFGSGTRLTVV.

The chain has TRBV20-1 and TRBJ2-7, with 11 bases identical to TRBD1. The CDR3 is 11 amino acids. Germline V lookup: CDR1 DFQATT, CDR2 SNEGSKA (reference sequence). The V segment lost 6 bases and the J segment 6 bases; nucleotides outside the gene matches: 1. The CDR3 nucleotides read TGCAGTGCCGGGACAGGGGGCGAGCAGTACTTC. It codes for CSAGTGGEQYF.

DNA for the CDR3: TGTGCCTGGAGTGGCTCAGTCTATGGCTACACCTTC. Residues: CAWSGSVYGYTF. V is TRBV25-1 and J is TRBJ1-2; D is ambiguous. Between the trimmed V and J ends, which lost 11 bases and 4 bases, there was a span of 14 bases. The CDR3 covers 12 residues. Germline V lookup: CDR1 MGHDK, CDR2 SYGVNS.

Many counts were recorded for this clonotype. Here the CDR3 reads CASSPPTGLSHEQYF. CDR3 in DNA: TGTGCCAGCAGTCCTCCGACAGGGTTAAGCCACGAGCAGTACTTC. The chain joins TRBV12-3 or TRBV12-4 to TRBJ2-7, with 7 bases that match TRBD1. The CDR3 is made up of 15 amino acids. V shed 5 bases, J shed 5 bases, and the junction held 12 bases outside the gene matches.

Many counts were recorded for this clonotype. The chain combines TRBV24-1 with TRBJ1-1, with 8 bases aligning to TRBD1. This CDR3 spans 18 amino acids. After removal of 3 bases from V and 0 bases from J, the junction contained 11 bases not matched to a gene. Germline assignment: CDR1 KGHDR and CDR2 SFDVKD. The CDR3 sequence: CATSDPRRQGIMNTEAFF. DNA of the CDR3: TGTGCCACCAGTGATCCCCGGCGACAGGGGATAATGAACACTGAAGCTTTCTTT.

This clonotype was counted between two and nine times. The rearrangement links TRBV12-3 or TRBV12-4 to TRBJ2-5; 7 nucleotides agree with TRBD2. The CDR3 spans 15 residues. V dropped 1 base and J dropped 4; count of bases not matched to a gene: 6. In DNA, the CDR3 is TGTGCCAGCAGTTTAGGGATTGGGGAGGGAGAGACCCAGTACTTC. It translates to CASSLGIGEGETQYF.

This chain uses TRBV2 with TRBJ2-7, with 9 positions matching TRBD1. The CDR3 covers 18 residues. Germline V gene sequence: CDR1 SNHLY, CDR2 FYNNEI. After removal of 6 bases from V and 0 bases from J, the junction contained 15 bases not matched to a gene. The chain's CDR3 is CASSLGDRVGRDSYEQYF. The CDR3 region has the DNA TGTGCCAGCAGCTTAGGGGACAGGGTCGGGCGAGACTCCTACGAGCAGTACTTC.

This clonotype was seen just once. The chain recombines TRBV10-2 with TRBJ2-5; perhaps TRBD1 as D (6 bases). The CDR3 extends over 17 amino acids. In germline, CDR1 is WSHSY, CDR2 SAAADI. The V gene lost 0 bases and the J gene lost 0 bases, with 14 bases spanning the gap. In DNA, the CDR3 is TGCGCCAGCAGTGAGTCCTGGGGGCCGGGGAACCAAGAGACCCAGTACTTC. Encoded protein: CASSESWGPGNQETQYF.

In this sample, this clonotype turned up many times. This chain connects TRBV7-9 to TRBJ2-5, with a tentative D call TRBD2 (5 bases). Germline CDR1 and CDR2: SEHNR and FQNEAQ (reference sequence). The CDR3 consists of 14 residues. The V end was cut by 3 bases, the J end by 2 bases, with 10 bases between. CDR3 in amino acids: CASSFGNRQETQYF. As DNA, the CDR3 is TGTGCCAGCAGCTTCGGGAACAGACAAGAGACCCAGTACTTC.

This clonotype was found many times. This chain's CDR3 is CSVDGDYGYTF. In DNA, the CDR3 is TGCAGCGTTGATGGTGACTATGGCTACACCTTC. The rearrangement uses TRBV29-1 and TRBJ1-2; D ambiguous. Trimming removed 3 bases from V and 3 bases from J, with 5 bases in between. Per the germline V gene, CDR1 is SQVTM and CDR2 is ANQGSEA. CDR3 length equals 11 residues.

The chain joins TRBV7-8 to TRBJ1-2; D possibly corresponds to TRBD1 (5 bases). CDR1 is SGHVS and CDR2 is FQNEAQ in the germline V gene. The CDR3 is 14 residues long. V was trimmed by 4 bases and J by 2 bases, leaving 11 bases between them. CDR3 region: CASSSGLPNYGYTF. The CDR3 DNA reads TGTGCCAGCAGCTCGGGACTGCCCAACTATGGCTACACCTTC. Looking up the rest from reference TRBV7-8 and TRBJ1-2 gives the full variable domain: GAGVSQSPRYKVAKRGQDVALRCDPISGHVSLFWYQQALGQGPEFLTYFQNEAQLDKSGLPSDRFFAERPEGSVSTLKIQRTQQEDSAVYLCASSSGLPNYGYTFGSGTRLTVV.

Details on this clonotype: The CDR3 does not close with the conserved phenylalanine or tryptophan, likely indicating a read error. V usage is TRBV18 and J usage is TRBJ2-5, with a possible D match to TRBD1 (5 bases). Looked up from germline, CDR1 is KGHSH and CDR2 is LQKENI. V gave up 0 bases and J gave up 5 bases, with 13 bases separating them. CDR3 length: 15 amino acids. The CDR3 region is CASSPPAQGRETQYL. The CDR3 DNA sequence: TGTGCCAGCTCACCACCGGCTCAGGGCCGGGAGACCCAGTACCTC.

This clonotype has ten or more counts. This rearrangement joins TRBV29-1 to TRBJ1-1, with TRBD1 as a possible D gene (5 bases). The CDR3 length is 13 residues. Germline V CDR1 and CDR2: SQVTM, ANQGSEA. Trimming removed 5 bases at V and 1 base at J, with 11 bases between. The CDR3 region has the DNA TGCAGCGTTACCCAAGACAGGAACACTGAAGCTTTCTTT. This sequence encodes CSVTQDRNTEAFF.

Ten or more counts support this clonotype. The chain is built from TRBV5-1 and TRBJ2-7; 8 positions agree with TRBD1. After removal of 0 bases from V and 4 bases from J, the junction contained 9 bases not matched to a gene. The CDR3 has 16 residues. Germline V lookup: CDR1 SGHRS, CDR2 YFSETQ. The CDR3: CASSLDTGGRAYEQYF. The CDR3 region has the DNA TGCGCCAGCAGCTTGGATACAGGGGGTCGGGCGTACGAGCAGTACTTC.

The rearrangement links TRBV30 to TRBJ1-3; 7 nucleotides match TRBD1. The CDR3 has 14 residues. The V segment lost 3 bases and the J segment 7 bases; nucleotides outside the gene matches: 9. Germline CDR1 is GTSNPN and CDR2 is SVGIG (reference sequence). As DNA, the CDR3 is TGTGCCTGGAGAATCAAAGGGGGCGCGAACACCATATATTTT. Its protein product is CAWRIKGGANTIYF.

Points on this clonotype: A much larger clone differs from this one at a single base, so this may be a read error. V usage is TRBV5-1 and J usage is TRBJ2-7; TRBD2 matches 7 bases. The CDR3 loop spans 17 amino acids. Germline CDR1 reads SGHRS; CDR2 reads YFSETQ. The CDR3 DNA sequence: TGTGCCAGCAGCTTACCCCCGGGGGGATCTGACTCCTACGGGCAGTACTTC. It is translated as CASSLPPGGSDSYGQYF.